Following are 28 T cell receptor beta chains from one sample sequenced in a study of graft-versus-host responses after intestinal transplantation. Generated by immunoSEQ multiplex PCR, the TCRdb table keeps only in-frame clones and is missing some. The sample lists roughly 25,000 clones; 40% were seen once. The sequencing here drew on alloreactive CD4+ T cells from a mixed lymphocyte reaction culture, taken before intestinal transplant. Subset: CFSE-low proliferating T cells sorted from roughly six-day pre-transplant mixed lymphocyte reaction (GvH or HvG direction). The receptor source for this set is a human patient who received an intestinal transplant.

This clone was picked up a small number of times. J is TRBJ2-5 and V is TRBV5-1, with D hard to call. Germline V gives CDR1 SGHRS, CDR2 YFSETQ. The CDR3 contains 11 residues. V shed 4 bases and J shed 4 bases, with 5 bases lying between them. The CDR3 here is CASSLLETQYF. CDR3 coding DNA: TGCGCCAGCAGCCTTTTAGAGACCCAGTACTTC.

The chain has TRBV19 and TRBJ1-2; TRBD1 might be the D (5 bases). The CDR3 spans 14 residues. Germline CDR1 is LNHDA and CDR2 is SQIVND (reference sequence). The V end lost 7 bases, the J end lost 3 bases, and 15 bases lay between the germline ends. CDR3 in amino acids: CASKITDRYYGYTF. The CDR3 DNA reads TGTGCCAGTAAAATTACCGACAGATACTATGGCTACACCTTC.

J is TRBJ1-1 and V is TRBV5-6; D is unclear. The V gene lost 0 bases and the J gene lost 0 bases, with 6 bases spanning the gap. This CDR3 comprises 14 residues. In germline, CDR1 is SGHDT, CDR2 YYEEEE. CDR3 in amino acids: CASSLGHLNTEAFF. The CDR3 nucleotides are TGTGCCAGCAGCTTGGGGCATCTGAACACTGAAGCTTTCTTT.

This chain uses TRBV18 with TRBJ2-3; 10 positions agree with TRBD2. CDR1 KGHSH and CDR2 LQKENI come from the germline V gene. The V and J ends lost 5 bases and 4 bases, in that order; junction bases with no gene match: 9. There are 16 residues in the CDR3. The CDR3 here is CASSSTAGGPSDTQYF. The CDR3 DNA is TGTGCCAGCTCATCAACAGCGGGGGGGCCGTCAGATACGCAGTATTTT.

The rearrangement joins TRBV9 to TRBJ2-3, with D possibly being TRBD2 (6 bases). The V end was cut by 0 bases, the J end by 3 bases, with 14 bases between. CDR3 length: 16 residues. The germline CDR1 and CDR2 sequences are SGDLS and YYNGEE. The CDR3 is CASSVGFVGGTDTQYF. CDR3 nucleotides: TGTGCCAGCAGCGTAGGGTTTGTAGGAGGGACAGATACGCAGTATTTT.

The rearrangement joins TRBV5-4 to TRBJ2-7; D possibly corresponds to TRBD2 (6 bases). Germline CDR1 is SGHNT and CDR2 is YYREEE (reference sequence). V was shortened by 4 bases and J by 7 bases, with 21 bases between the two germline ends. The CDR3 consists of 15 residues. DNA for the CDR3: TGTGCCAGCAGCGCCCCCGGGAGCGCATTTGGGGAGCAGTACTTC. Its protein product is CASSAPGSAFGEQYF.

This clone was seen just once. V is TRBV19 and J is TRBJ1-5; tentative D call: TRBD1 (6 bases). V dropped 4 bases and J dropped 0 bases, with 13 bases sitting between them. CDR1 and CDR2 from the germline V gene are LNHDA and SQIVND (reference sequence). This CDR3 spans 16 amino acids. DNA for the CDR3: TGTGCCAGTAGTAGGACAGCCTCATATAGCAATCAGCCCCAGCATTTT. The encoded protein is CASSRTASYSNQPQHF. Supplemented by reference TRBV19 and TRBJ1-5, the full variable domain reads DGGITQSPKYLFRKEGQNVTLSCEQNLNHDAMYWYRQDPGQGLRLIYYSQIVNDFQKGDIAEGYSVSREKKESFPLTVTSAQKNPTAFYLCASSRTASYSNQPQHFGDGTRLSIL.

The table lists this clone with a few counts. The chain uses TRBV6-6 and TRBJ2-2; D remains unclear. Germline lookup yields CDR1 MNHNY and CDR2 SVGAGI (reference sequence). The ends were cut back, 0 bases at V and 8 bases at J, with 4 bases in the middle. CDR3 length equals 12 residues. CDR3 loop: CASSYSQGELFF. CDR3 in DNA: TGTGCCAGCAGTTACTCACAGGGGGAGCTGTTTTTT.

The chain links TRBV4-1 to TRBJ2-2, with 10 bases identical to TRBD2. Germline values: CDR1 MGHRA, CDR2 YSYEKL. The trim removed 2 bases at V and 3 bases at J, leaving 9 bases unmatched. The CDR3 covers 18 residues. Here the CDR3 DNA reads TGCGCCAGCAGCCAACCTTCGGGACTAGCGTATTACACCGGGGAGCTGTTTTTT. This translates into CASSQPSGLAYYTGELFF.

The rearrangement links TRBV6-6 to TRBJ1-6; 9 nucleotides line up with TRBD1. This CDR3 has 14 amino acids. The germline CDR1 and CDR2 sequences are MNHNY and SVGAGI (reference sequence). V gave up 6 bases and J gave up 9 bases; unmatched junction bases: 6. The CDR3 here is CASSAGTGFSPLHF. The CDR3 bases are TGTGCCAGCAGCGCCGGGACAGGGTTTTCACCCCTCCACTTT.

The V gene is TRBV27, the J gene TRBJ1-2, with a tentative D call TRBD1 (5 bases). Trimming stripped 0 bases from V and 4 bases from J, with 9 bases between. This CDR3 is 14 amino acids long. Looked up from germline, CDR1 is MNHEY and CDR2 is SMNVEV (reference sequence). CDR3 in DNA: TGTGCCAGCAGTTTATCATGGGGACTCTATGGCTACACCTTC. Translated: CASSLSWGLYGYTF.

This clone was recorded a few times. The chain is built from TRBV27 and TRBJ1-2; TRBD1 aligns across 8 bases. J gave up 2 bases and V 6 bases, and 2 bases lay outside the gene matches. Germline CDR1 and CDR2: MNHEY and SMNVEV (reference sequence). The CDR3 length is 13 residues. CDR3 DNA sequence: TGTGCCAGCAGACGGACAGGGAACTATGGCTACACCTTC. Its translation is CASRRTGNYGYTF.

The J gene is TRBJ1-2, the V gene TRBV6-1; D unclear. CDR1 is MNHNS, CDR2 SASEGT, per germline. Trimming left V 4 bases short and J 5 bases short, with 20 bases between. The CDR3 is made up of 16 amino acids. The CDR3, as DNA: TGTGCCAGCAGTGGGGCGTTAACGGGAAGGAGGTATGGCTACACCTTC. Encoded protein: CASSGALTGRRYGYTF.

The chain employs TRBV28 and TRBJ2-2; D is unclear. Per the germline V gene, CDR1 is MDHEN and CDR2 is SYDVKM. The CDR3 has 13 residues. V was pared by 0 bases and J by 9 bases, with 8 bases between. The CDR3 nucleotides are TGTGCCAGCAGTTTATGGTCTACCCGGGAGCTGTTTTTT. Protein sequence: CASSLWSTRELFF.

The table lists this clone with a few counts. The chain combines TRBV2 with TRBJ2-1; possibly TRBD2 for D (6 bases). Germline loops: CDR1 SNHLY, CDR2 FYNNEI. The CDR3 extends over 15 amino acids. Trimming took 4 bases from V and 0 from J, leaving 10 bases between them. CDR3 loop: CASSGEASSYNEQFF. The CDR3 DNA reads TGTGCCAGCAGTGGGGAGGCGAGCTCCTACAATGAGCAGTTCTTC. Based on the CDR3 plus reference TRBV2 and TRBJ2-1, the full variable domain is EPEVTQTPSHQVTQMGQEVILRCVPISNHLYFYWYRQILGQKVEFLVSFYNNEISEKSEIFDDQFSVERPDGSNFTLKIRSTKLEDSAMYFCASSGEASSYNEQFFGPGTRLTVL.

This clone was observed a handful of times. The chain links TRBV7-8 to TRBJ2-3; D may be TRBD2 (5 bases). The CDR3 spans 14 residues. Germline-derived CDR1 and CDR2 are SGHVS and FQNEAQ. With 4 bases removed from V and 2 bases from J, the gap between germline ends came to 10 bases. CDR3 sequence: CASSSRTPTDTQYF. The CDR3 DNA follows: TGTGCCAGCAGCTCACGGACTCCCACAGATACGCAGTATTTT.

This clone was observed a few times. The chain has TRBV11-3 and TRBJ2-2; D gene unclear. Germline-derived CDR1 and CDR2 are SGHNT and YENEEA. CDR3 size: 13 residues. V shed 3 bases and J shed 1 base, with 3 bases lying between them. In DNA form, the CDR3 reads TGTGCCAGCAGCTTCGGGAACACCGGGGAGCTGTTTTTT. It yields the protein CASSFGNTGELFF.

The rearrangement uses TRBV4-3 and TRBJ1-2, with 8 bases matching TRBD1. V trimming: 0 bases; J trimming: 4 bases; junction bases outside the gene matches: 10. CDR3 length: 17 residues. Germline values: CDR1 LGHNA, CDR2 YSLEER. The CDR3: CASSQDGTGPFPYGYTF. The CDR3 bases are TGCGCCAGCAGCCAAGACGGGACAGGCCCCTTTCCCTATGGCTACACCTTC.

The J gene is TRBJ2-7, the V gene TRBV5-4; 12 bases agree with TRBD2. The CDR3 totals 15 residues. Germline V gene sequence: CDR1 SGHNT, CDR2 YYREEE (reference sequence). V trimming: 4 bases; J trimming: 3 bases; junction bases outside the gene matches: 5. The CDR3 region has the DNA TGTGCCAGCAGCCCACGGACTAGCGGGAACTACGAGCAGTACTTC. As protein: CASSPRTSGNYEQYF. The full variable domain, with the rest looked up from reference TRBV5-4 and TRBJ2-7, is ETGVTQSPTHLIKTRGQQVTLRCSSQSGHNTVSWYQQALGQGPQFIFQYYREEENGRGNFPPRFSGLQFPNYSSELNVNALELDDSALYLCASSPRTSGNYEQYFGPGTRLTVT.

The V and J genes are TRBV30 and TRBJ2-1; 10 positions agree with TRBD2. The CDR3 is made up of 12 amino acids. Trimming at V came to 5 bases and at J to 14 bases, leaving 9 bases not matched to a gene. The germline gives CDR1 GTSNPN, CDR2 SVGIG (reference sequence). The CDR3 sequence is CAWATRAGGKFF. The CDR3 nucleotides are TGTGCCTGGGCGACCAGAGCGGGGGGGAAGTTCTTC.

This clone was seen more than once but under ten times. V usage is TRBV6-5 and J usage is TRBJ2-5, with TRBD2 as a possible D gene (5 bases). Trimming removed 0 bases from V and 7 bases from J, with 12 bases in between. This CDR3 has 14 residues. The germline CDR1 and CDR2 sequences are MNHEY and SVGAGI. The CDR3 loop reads CASSYSWEYTTQYF. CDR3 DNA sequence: TGTGCCAGCAGTTACTCGTGGGAGTACACGACCCAGTACTTC.

The CDR3 here is CASSLAGLPSYGYTF. In DNA form, the CDR3 reads TGTGCCAGCAGCTTGGCGGGACTACCGTCGTATGGCTACACCTTC. V and J are TRBV5-4 and TRBJ1-2, with D tentatively TRBD1 (5 bases). The CDR3 has 15 amino acids. The germline gives CDR1 SGHNT, CDR2 YYREEE (reference sequence). The V and J ends lost 0 bases and 5 bases respectively, with 14 bases between them.

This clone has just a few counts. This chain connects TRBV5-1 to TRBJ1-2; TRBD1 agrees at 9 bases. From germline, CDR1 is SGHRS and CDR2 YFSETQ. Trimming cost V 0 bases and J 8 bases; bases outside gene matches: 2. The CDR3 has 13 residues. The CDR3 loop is CASSLDGTGGYTF. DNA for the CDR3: TGCGCCAGCAGCTTGGACGGGACAGGGGGCTACACCTTC. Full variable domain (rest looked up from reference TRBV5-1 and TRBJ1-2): KAGVTQTPRYLIKTRGQQVTLSCSPISGHRSVSWYQQTPGQGLQFLFEYFSETQRNKGNFPGRFSGRQFSNSRSEMNVSTLELGDSALYLCASSLDGTGGYTFGSGTRLTVV.

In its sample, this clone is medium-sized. Written as DNA, the CDR3 is TGCGCCAGCAGCTTGGCCTACAGCTCTGGAAACACCATATATTTT. Its translation is CASSLAYSSGNTIYF. This rearrangement joins TRBV5-1 to TRBJ1-3; D unclear. This CDR3 region has 15 residues. Trimming took off 0 bases at V and 0 bases at J, with 7 bases between the two ends. The germline CDR1 and CDR2 sequences are SGHRS and YFSETQ.

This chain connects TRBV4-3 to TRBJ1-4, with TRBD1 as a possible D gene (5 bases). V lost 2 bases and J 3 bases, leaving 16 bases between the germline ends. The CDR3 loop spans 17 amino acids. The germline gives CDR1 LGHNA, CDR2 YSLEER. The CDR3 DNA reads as TGCGCCAGCAGCCAACGCCAGGGTATTTGGGCTAATGAAAAACTGTTTTTT. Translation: CASSQRQGIWANEKLFF.

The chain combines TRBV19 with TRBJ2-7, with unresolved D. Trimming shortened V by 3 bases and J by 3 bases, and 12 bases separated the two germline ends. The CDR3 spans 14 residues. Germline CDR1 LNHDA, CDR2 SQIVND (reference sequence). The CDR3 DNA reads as TGTGCCAGTAGTATTGGGCAGTTAGACTACGAGCAGTACTTC. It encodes CASSIGQLDYEQYF.

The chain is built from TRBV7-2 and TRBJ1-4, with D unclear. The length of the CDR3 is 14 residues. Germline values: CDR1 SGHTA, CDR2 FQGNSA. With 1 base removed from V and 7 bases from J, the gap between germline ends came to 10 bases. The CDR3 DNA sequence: TGTGCCAGCAGCTTAGTCCCGCGGGGTGAAAAACTGTTTTTT. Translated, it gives CASSLVPRGEKLFF.

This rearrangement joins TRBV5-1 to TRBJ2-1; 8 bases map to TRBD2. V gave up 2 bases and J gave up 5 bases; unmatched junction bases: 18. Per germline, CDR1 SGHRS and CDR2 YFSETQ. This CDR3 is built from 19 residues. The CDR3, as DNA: TGCGCCAGCAGCTTTGCGGTCCGGCGCGCGGGAGGTTGGGACAATGAGCAGTTCTTC. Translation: CASSFAVRRAGGWDNEQFF.